These 26 T cell receptor beta chains were sequenced from one sample in a study of T cell responses to AZD1222 COVID-19 vaccine. Method: immunoSEQ multiplex PCR; TCRdb's copy keeps in-frame clones and lacks some. The sample consists of just under 80,000 clones, 92% of them appearing once. Here the sequenced sample was peripheral blood, taken 28 days after the second AZD1222 dose. These receptors were obtained from an adult who received the AZD1222 COVID-19 vaccine.

This CDR3 reads CASSQQGLLNYGYTF. CDR3 DNA sequence: TGTGCCAGCAGTCAACAGGGCCTCCTGAACTATGGCTACACCTTC. This rearrangement joins TRBV2 to TRBJ1-2, with TRBD1 as a possible D gene (6 bases). V was cut by 5 bases and J by 2 bases, with 15 bases left in between. CDR3 length: 15 residues. CDR1 and CDR2 from the germline V gene are SNHLY and FYNNEI.

The V and J genes are TRBV10-3 and TRBJ2-7, with unresolved D. V was shortened by 7 bases and J by 5 bases, with 9 bases between the two germline ends. CDR3 length: 11 amino acids. Looked up from germline, CDR1 is ENHRY and CDR2 is SYGVKD. CDR3 protein: CAITARNEQYF. The CDR3 DNA reads as TGTGCCATCACCGCCAGAAACGAGCAGTACTTC.

The rearrangement links TRBV19 to TRBJ2-7; 7 bases fit TRBD1. Germline assignment: CDR1 LNHDA and CDR2 SQIVND (reference sequence). Trimming took 3 bases from V and 6 from J; bases not matched to a gene: 5. The CDR3 spans 13 residues. The DNA for the CDR3 is TGTGCCAGTAGTATCGGGACAGCGGTCGAGCAGTACTTC. Translation gives CASSIGTAVEQYF. Full variable domain (outside the CDR3, taken from reference TRBV19 and TRBJ2-7): DGGITQSPKYLFRKEGQNVTLSCEQNLNHDAMYWYRQDPGQGLRLIYYSQIVNDFQKGDIAEGYSVSREKKESFPLTVTSAQKNPTAFYLCASSIGTAVEQYFGPGTRLTVT.

The chain has TRBV5-4 and TRBJ2-3; tentatively, D is TRBD2 (5 bases). CDR3 size: 15 residues. Germline V gives CDR1 SGHNT, CDR2 YYREEE (reference sequence). V was shortened by 0 bases and J by 3 bases, with 11 bases between the two germline ends. The CDR3 loop is CASSLGGSGTDTQYF. The DNA for the CDR3 is TGTGCCAGCAGCTTGGGAGGGTCGGGGACAGATACGCAGTATTTT.

The chain uses TRBV7-8 and TRBJ1-3, with 10 nucleotides matching TRBD1. Germline values: CDR1 SGHVS, CDR2 FQNEAQ. Trimming at V came to 5 bases and at J to 0 bases, leaving 4 bases not matched to a gene. This CDR3 is 16 amino acids long. CDR3 coding DNA: TGTGCCAGCAGCGTGACAGGGGGCAGCTCTGGAAACACCATATATTTT. The encoded protein is CASSVTGGSSGNTIYF.

This clone was observed a few times. V and J are TRBV7-8 and TRBJ2-7; 10 nucleotides line up with TRBD2. Trimming took 5 bases from V and 2 from J; bases not matched to a gene: 6. The CDR3 is 15 amino acids. Germline assignment: CDR1 SGHVS and CDR2 FQNEAQ. CDR3 residues: CASSRSGTSAYEQYF. CDR3 DNA sequence: TGTGCCAGCAGCCGGAGCGGGACTAGCGCCTACGAGCAGTACTTC.

The CDR3 DNA sequence: TGTGCCAGCAGCTTGGCAGATACGCAGTATTTT. Translated: CASSLADTQYF. The chain carries TRBV5-4 and TRBJ2-3; D gene ambiguous. The CDR3 runs 11 residues. The germline V gene has CDR1 SGHNT and CDR2 YYREEE (reference sequence). The V and J ends lost 0 bases and 4 bases respectively, with 0 bases between them. Full variable domain (missing parts from reference TRBV5-4 and TRBJ2-3): ETGVTQSPTHLIKTRGQQVTLRCSSQSGHNTVSWYQQALGQGPQFIFQYYREEENGRGNFPPRFSGLQFPNYSSELNVNALELDDSALYLCASSLADTQYFGPGTRLTVL.

The chain employs TRBV24-1 and TRBJ2-3, with 7 bases fitting TRBD2. This CDR3 is 15 amino acids long. After removal of 5 bases from V and 2 bases from J, the junction contained 6 bases not matched to a gene. The V gene's germline CDR1 is KGHDR and CDR2 SFDVKD. In DNA, the CDR3 is TGTGCCACCAGTGGGGGCGGGGGAAACACAGATACGCAGTATTTT. It yields the protein CATSGGGGNTDTQYF.

The rearrangement uses TRBV28 and TRBJ1-2; TRBD1 might be the D (6 bases). This CDR3 has 13 residues. Germline assignment: CDR1 MDHEN and CDR2 SYDVKM. With 6 bases removed from V and 2 bases from J, the gap between germline ends came to 10 bases. CDR3 loop: CASSNRVNYGYTF. The CDR3 region has the DNA TGTGCCAGCAGCAACAGGGTAAACTATGGCTACACCTTC.

The chain recombines TRBV6-5 with TRBJ1-2; a weak D match, TRBD1 (5 bases). V was shortened by 0 bases and J by 1 base, with 12 bases between the two germline ends. Germline V gives CDR1 MNHEY, CDR2 SVGAGI. This CDR3 region has 16 residues. The CDR3 loop reads CASSYSLRGRNYGYTF. The DNA for the CDR3 is TGTGCCAGCAGTTACTCCCTTAGGGGTCGTAACTATGGCTACACCTTC.

V gene TRBV7-8 combines with J gene TRBJ1-2; no reliable D call. The CDR3 sequence is 17 residues long. Deletions cut 1 base from V and 2 bases from J, with 17 bases between. Germline-derived CDR1 and CDR2 are SGHVS and FQNEAQ. CDR3 DNA: TGTGCCAGCAGCTTAGACCTCCGCCTAAATCCGAACTATGGCTACACCTTC. Its protein product is CASSLDLRLNPNYGYTF. Using reference TRBV7-8 and TRBJ1-2 for the parts outside the CDR3, the full variable domain is GAGVSQSPRYKVAKRGQDVALRCDPISGHVSLFWYQQALGQGPEFLTYFQNEAQLDKSGLPSDRFFAERPEGSVSTLKIQRTQQEDSAVYLCASSLDLRLNPNYGYTFGSGTRLTVV.

The chain combines TRBV2 with TRBJ1-2; tentatively, D is TRBD1 (6 bases). CDR3 size: 12 residues. Trimming removed 3 bases from V and 4 bases from J, with 6 bases in between. The germline gives CDR1 SNHLY, CDR2 FYNNEI. This CDR3 is CASSDRGYGYTF. The CDR3 region has the DNA TGTGCCAGCAGTGACAGGGGCTATGGCTACACCTTC. Complete variable domain (other parts from reference TRBV2 and TRBJ1-2): EPEVTQTPSHQVTQMGQEVILRCVPISNHLYFYWYRQILGQKVEFLVSFYNNEISEKSEIFDDQFSVERPDGSNFTLKIRSTKLEDSAMYFCASSDRGYGYTFGSGTRLTVV.

This sequence joins TRBV5-1 and TRBJ2-7; 9 nucleotides match TRBD2. V lost 4 bases and J lost 6; bases outside the gene matches: 5. The CDR3 contains 13 residues. Per the germline V gene, CDR1 is SGHRS and CDR2 is YFSETQ. In nucleotides, the CDR3 is TGCGCCAGCAGCGGGGGACTAGCAGGCGAGCAGTACTTC. The encoded protein is CASSGGLAGEQYF.

The rearrangement uses TRBV6-5 and TRBJ1-2, with 7 nucleotides matching TRBD1. In germline, CDR1 is MNHEY, CDR2 SVGAGI. The CDR3 loop spans 15 amino acids. J was trimmed by 5 bases and V by 5 bases; bases with no gene match: 11. The CDR3 bases are TGTGCCAGCAGTCATACAGGACAGGCGGGGTATGGCTACACCTTC. This gives the protein CASSHTGQAGYGYTF.

V and J are TRBV19 and TRBJ2-5, with 16 bases lining up with TRBD2. This CDR3 contains 18 residues. Germline V gives CDR1 LNHDA, CDR2 SQIVND (reference sequence). The J segment lost 5 bases and the V segment lost 6 bases, leaving 12 bases of the junction unmatched. This chain's CDR3 is CASSPTGLAGGPQETQYF. CDR3 in DNA: TGTGCCAGTAGCCCCACGGGACTAGCGGGAGGGCCTCAGGAGACCCAGTACTTC.

This clone appeared a few times. This chain links TRBV4-2 with TRBJ2-6; D uncertain. This CDR3 comprises 15 residues. Trimming removed 0 bases from V and 4 bases from J, with 7 bases in between. CDR1 is LGHNA and CDR2 is YNFKEQ in the germline V gene. In DNA, the CDR3 is TGTGCCAGCAGCCAAGATTGGGCGGGGGCCAACGTCCTGACTTTC. Its protein product is CASSQDWAGANVLTF.

The chain has TRBV19 and TRBJ1-5, with a possible D match to TRBD1 (6 bases). V was cut by 3 bases and J by 5 bases, with 17 bases left in between. This CDR3 is built from 16 residues. Germline V gene data show CDR1 as LNHDA and CDR2 as SQIVND (reference sequence). DNA of the CDR3: TGTGCCAGTAGTATGGAACCAGGGGCCCTCTATCAGCCCCAGCATTTT. Encoded protein: CASSMEPGALYQPQHF.

The chain joins TRBV5-8 to TRBJ1-2; D may be TRBD1 (5 bases). The V and J ends lost 1 base and 5 bases respectively, with 6 bases between them. Germline V lookup: CDR1 SGHTS, CDR2 YDEGEE. The CDR3 sequence is 12 residues long. CDR3 loop: CASSLRQYGYTF. CDR3 DNA: TGTGCCAGCAGCTTGCGACAGTATGGCTACACCTTC.

This clone was observed once. The J gene is TRBJ2-1, the V gene TRBV7-8; TRBD2 aligns across 10 bases. With 3 bases clipped from V and 7 bases from J, the junction kept 9 bases outside the gene matches. The CDR3 has 16 amino acids. Germline V CDR1 and CDR2: SGHVS, FQNEAQ. This CDR3 reads CASSFQREGLGNEQFF. CDR3 in DNA: TGTGCCAGCAGCTTCCAGCGGGAGGGCTTAGGGAATGAGCAGTTCTTC. The whole variable domain, remainder taken from reference TRBV7-8 and TRBJ2-1, is GAGVSQSPRYKVAKRGQDVALRCDPISGHVSLFWYQQALGQGPEFLTYFQNEAQLDKSGLPSDRFFAERPEGSVSTLKIQRTQQEDSAVYLCASSFQREGLGNEQFFGPGTRLTVL.

The chain links TRBV5-8 to TRBJ1-1; D is unresolved. This CDR3 is built from 13 residues. The germline V gene encodes CDR1 SGHTS and CDR2 YDEGEE. Trimming shortened V by 1 base and J by 11 bases, and 15 bases separated the two germline ends. The CDR3 DNA follows: TGTGCCAGCAGCTTGTCCAGGAGGACTGGTGCTTTCTTT. Translating it yields CASSLSRRTGAFF.

This clone was counted only a few times. The rearrangement links TRBV20-1 to TRBJ1-1; D remains ambiguous. Trimming took off 7 bases at V and 4 bases at J, with 10 bases between the two ends. The CDR3 runs 11 residues. Germline values: CDR1 DFQATT, CDR2 SNEGSKA (reference sequence). CDR3 in DNA: TGCAGTGGTGGCAGGACCACTGAAGCTTTCTTT. Translated: CSGGRTTEAFF.

The gene calls are TRBV10-1 and TRBJ2-1, with 7 bases identical to TRBD2. Germline assignment: CDR1 WNHNN and CDR2 SYGVQD (reference sequence). After removal of 8 bases from V and 9 bases from J, the junction contained 7 bases not matched to a gene. The CDR3 covers 12 residues. The CDR3 sequence is CASGGELGEQFF. In nucleotides, the CDR3 is TGCGCCAGCGGGGGGGAGTTAGGTGAGCAGTTCTTC.

This rearrangement joins TRBV27 to TRBJ2-1, with 9 bases identical to TRBD2. Germline lookup yields CDR1 MNHEY and CDR2 SMNVEV (reference sequence). V shed 5 bases and J 6 bases; nucleotides not matched to a gene: 8. The CDR3 totals 15 residues. This chain's CDR3 is CASSPIAGVGNEQFF. The CDR3 DNA follows: TGTGCCAGCAGTCCAATAGCGGGAGTGGGCAATGAGCAGTTCTTC.

This chain connects TRBV19 to TRBJ2-1; D gene uncertain. The germline V gene encodes CDR1 LNHDA and CDR2 SQIVND (reference sequence). The CDR3 is 14 amino acids. V was trimmed by 1 base and J by 4 bases, leaving 8 bases between them. The CDR3 is CASSIGNVYNEQFF. In nucleotides, the CDR3 is TGTGCCAGTAGTATAGGCAACGTATACAATGAGCAGTTCTTC. The complete variable domain, with remaining parts taken from reference TRBV19 and TRBJ2-1, reads DGGITQSPKYLFRKEGQNVTLSCEQNLNHDAMYWYRQDPGQGLRLIYYSQIVNDFQKGDIAEGYSVSREKKESFPLTVTSAQKNPTAFYLCASSIGNVYNEQFFGPGTRLTVL.

The rearrangement uses TRBV9 and TRBJ2-7; D uncertain. Germline V gives CDR1 SGDLS, CDR2 YYNGEE. There are 12 residues in the CDR3. Trimming removed 4 bases at V and 6 bases at J, with 11 bases between. DNA of the CDR3: TGTGCCAGCAGCCCCCGGACGGGCGAGCAGTACTTC. Translation: CASSPRTGEQYF.

J is TRBJ2-5 and V is TRBV9; 12 nucleotides match TRBD2. Trimming at V came to 0 bases and at J to 11 bases, leaving 8 bases not matched to a gene. Germline CDR1 is SGDLS and CDR2 is YYNGEE. The length of the CDR3 is 15 residues. The CDR3 region is CASSVGTSGIQWQYF. CDR3 sequence (DNA): TGTGCCAGCAGCGTAGGGACTAGCGGGATCCAATGGCAGTACTTC.